A single sample is the source of the 13 T cell receptor beta chains below, sequenced in a study of T cells in localized non-small cell lung cancer. The repertoire was sequenced with immunoSEQ multiplex PCR; TCRdb's copy has only in-frame clones and lacks some. The data contain approximately 150,000 clones, around 92% of them seen just once; the ten biggest clones take up approximately 1.7%. The sample here was peripheral blood, taken before any cancer treatment. These receptors all stem from a female donor of 60 years or more with stage I lung adenocarcinoma.

This sequence joins TRBV7-9 and TRBJ2-1; D possibly corresponds to TRBD2 (5 bases). There are 13 residues in the CDR3. The germline V gene encodes CDR1 SEHNR and CDR2 FQNEAQ (reference sequence). V was trimmed by 5 bases and J by 11 bases, leaving 16 bases between them. The CDR3 sequence: CASSATPGTQQFF. The DNA of the CDR3 is TGTGCCAGCAGCGCGACTCCGGGAACACAGCAGTTCTTC. The whole variable domain, remainder taken from reference TRBV7-9 and TRBJ2-1, is DTGVSQNPRHKITKRGQNVTFRCDPISEHNRLYWYRQTLGQGPEFLTYFQNEAQLEKSRLLSDRFSAERPKGSFSTLEIQRTEQGDSAMYLCASSATPGTQQFFGPGTRLTVL.

This chain connects TRBV19 to TRBJ2-7, with 8 bases fitting TRBD1. This CDR3 has 13 residues. CDR1 is LNHDA, CDR2 SQIVND, per germline (reference sequence). Trimming removed 10 bases from V and 2 bases from J; junction bases left unmatched: 7. This CDR3 reads CATSDRGTYEQYF. The DNA of the CDR3 is TGTGCCACCAGCGACAGGGGTACCTACGAGCAGTACTTC. Together with reference TRBV19 and TRBJ2-7, the CDR3 gives the full variable domain: DGGITQSPKYLFRKEGQNVTLSCEQNLNHDAMYWYRQDPGQGLRLIYYSQIVNDFQKGDIAEGYSVSREKKESFPLTVTSAQKNPTAFYLCATSDRGTYEQYFGPGTRLTVT.

This clone appeared once. V gene TRBV5-1 combines with J gene TRBJ2-3; D unresolved. The CDR3 spans 15 residues. Germline V CDR1 and CDR2: SGHRS, YFSETQ. Trimming took 0 bases from V and 1 from J, leaving 9 bases between them. CDR3 protein: CASSLAQLGTDTQYF. The CDR3 DNA follows: TGCGCCAGCAGCTTGGCTCAGCTAGGCACAGATACGCAGTATTTT.

J is TRBJ2-3 and V is TRBV15, with D perhaps being TRBD1 or TRBD2 (6 bases each). CDR1 is LNHNV, CDR2 YYDKDF, per germline (reference sequence). The length of the CDR3 is 16 residues. Trimming left V 0 bases short and J 1 base short, with 11 bases between. The CDR3 spells CATSREGGSGTDTQYF. CDR3 nucleotides: TGTGCCACCAGCAGAGAAGGGGGGAGCGGCACAGATACGCAGTATTTT. Full variable domain (missing parts from reference TRBV15 and TRBJ2-3): DAMVIQNPRYQVTQFGKPVTLSCSQTLNHNVMYWYQQKSSQAPKLLFHYYDKDFNNEADTPDNFQSRRPNTSFCFLDIRSPGLGDTAMYLCATSREGGSGTDTQYFGPGTRLTVL.

The rearrangement links TRBV7-3 to TRBJ2-3; D possibly corresponds to TRBD2 (6 bases). The CDR3 extends over 17 amino acids. V shed 1 base and J shed 4 bases, with 18 bases lying between them. Germline values: CDR1 SGHTA, CDR2 FQGTGA. The DNA of the CDR3 is TGTGCCAGCAGCTTAAGGGCAGGGACTCTTCTTCCAGATACGCAGTATTTT. This sequence encodes CASSLRAGTLLPDTQYF.

The gene calls are TRBV7-2 and TRBJ2-7; either TRBD1 or TRBD2 may supply D (5 bases each). Per the germline V gene, CDR1 is SGHTA and CDR2 is FQGNSA. V was cut by 4 bases and J by 1 base, with 14 bases left in between. The CDR3 runs 15 residues. This chain's CDR3 is CASSSGTVRSYEQYF. The CDR3 coding sequence is TGTGCCAGCAGCTCTGGGACGGTGAGGTCCTACGAGCAGTACTTC.

The chain combines TRBV12-5 with TRBJ2-1; perhaps TRBD2 as D (6 bases). CDR3 length equals 16 residues. V was cut by 0 bases and J by 0 bases, with 9 bases left in between. Germline V lookup: CDR1 LGHNT, CDR2 FRNRAP. The CDR3 protein is CASGLVLTSSYNEQFF. The DNA for the CDR3 is TGTGCTAGTGGTTTGGTACTGACTAGCTCCTACAATGAGCAGTTCTTC. The full variable domain, its missing parts supplied by reference TRBV12-5 and TRBJ2-1, is DARVTQTPRHKVTEMGQEVTMRCQPILGHNTVFWYRQTMMQGLELLAYFRNRAPLDDSGMPKDRFSAEMPDATLATLKIQPSEPRDSAVYFCASGLVLTSSYNEQFFGPGTRLTVL.

J is TRBJ1-5 and V is TRBV7-2; 10 bases align to TRBD1. The germline V gene has CDR1 SGHTA and CDR2 FQGNSA. V lost 5 bases and J lost 16; bases outside the gene matches: 11. This CDR3 is built from 13 residues. For the CDR3, the DNA is TGTGCCAGCAGCCCGGAAAGACAGGGGGCATACCATTTT. It translates to CASSPERQGAYHF.

The genes are TRBV4-1 and TRBJ2-1; possibly TRBD2 for D (7 bases). Germline CDR1 MGHRA, CDR2 YSYEKL. The V and J ends lost 2 bases and 8 bases respectively, with 16 bases between them. This CDR3 has 15 amino acids. The CDR3 sequence: CASSQPTLGGDEQFF. CDR3 coding DNA: TGCGCCAGCAGCCAACCCACGTTAGGGGGGGATGAGCAGTTCTTC.

V gene TRBV28 combines with J gene TRBJ2-5; D is possibly TRBD1 or TRBD2 (5 bases each). The CDR3 extends over 14 amino acids. Trimming shortened V by 4 bases and J by 5 bases, and 14 bases separated the two germline ends. Germline assignment: CDR1 MDHEN and CDR2 SYDVKM. The CDR3 DNA is TGTGCCAGCAGTTGGGGGACCCACGGGGAGACCCAGTACTTC. Amino acid sequence: CASSWGTHGETQYF.

This clone was observed once. The J gene is TRBJ1-2, the V gene TRBV11-2; TRBD1 might be the D (5 bases). The ends were cut back, 6 bases at V and 8 bases at J, with 31 bases in the middle. Germline CDR1 and CDR2: SGHAT and FQNNGV. This CDR3 is built from 18 residues. CDR3 sequence: CASRPFAPSGPYLVGYTF. CDR3 bases: TGTGCCAGCAGACCTTTCGCTCCCTCGGGACCCTACCTAGTAGGCTACACCTTC.

The chain carries TRBV2 and TRBJ2-1; D remains unclear. The CDR3 is 12 residues long. V lost 2 bases to trimming and J lost 7 bases, with 6 bases between them. CDR1 and CDR2 from the germline V gene are SNHLY and FYNNEI. For the CDR3, the DNA is TGTGCCAGCAGTGAAAAATTGAATGAGCAGTTCTTC. Translating it yields CASSEKLNEQFF.

The CDR3 DNA is TGTGCCAGCTCACCACCCCCTAGCGGGCTCACAGATACGCAGTATTTT. Residues: CASSPPPSGLTDTQYF. The genes are TRBV18 and TRBJ2-3, with TRBD2 matching over 8 bases. V lost 0 bases to trimming and J lost 2 bases; unmatched junction nucleotides: 4. Germline assignment: CDR1 KGHSH and CDR2 LQKENI. The CDR3 is 16 residues long.